This T cell receptor beta chain was found in a study of identical twins. Many counts were recorded for this clonotype. There are 16 residues in the CDR3. Trimming took 4 bases from V and 3 from J; bases not matched to a gene: 10. The germline CDR1 and CDR2 sequences are SGHRS and YFSETQ. TCRdb used MiXCR to reprocess the 5' RACE reads, holding one entry per CDR3 protein. The data show approximately 220,000 distinct CDR3 sequences, around 7.6% seen once. These data also featured in a second study, about yellow fever vaccine responses in identical twins.

Specimen: CD8+ T cells sorted from blood. The chain carries TRBV5-1 and TRBJ1-1, with 9 bases that match TRBD1. This TCR derives from a woman under 30 in good health. Written as DNA, the CDR3 is TGCGCCAGCAGCGCCCGGGACAGGGTTGAGGACACTGAAGCTTTCTTT. It specifies CASSARDRVEDTEAFF. The full variable domain, with the rest looked up from reference TRBV5-1 and TRBJ1-1, is KAGVTQTPRYLIKTRGQQVTLSCSPISGHRSVSWYQQTPGQGLQFLFEYFSETQRNKGNFPGRFSGRQFSNSRSEMNVSTLELGDSALYLCASSARDRVEDTEAFFGQGTRLTVV.